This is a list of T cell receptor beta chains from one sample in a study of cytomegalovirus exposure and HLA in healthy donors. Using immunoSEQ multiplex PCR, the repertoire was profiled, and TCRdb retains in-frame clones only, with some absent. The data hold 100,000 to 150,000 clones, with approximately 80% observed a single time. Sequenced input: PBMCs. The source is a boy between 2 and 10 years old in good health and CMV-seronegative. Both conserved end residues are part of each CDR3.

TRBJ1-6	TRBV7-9	CSSSLEGQNSPLHF
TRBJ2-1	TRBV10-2	CASCGLAEGEQFF
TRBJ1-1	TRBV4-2	CASSQESGGVTEAFF
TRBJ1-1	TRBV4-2	CASSPRGEQIMNTEAFF
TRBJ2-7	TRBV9	CASSPWAGTGRHEQYF
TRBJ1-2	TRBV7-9	CASSDTGGANYGYTF
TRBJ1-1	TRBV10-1	CASSDPGSQAFF
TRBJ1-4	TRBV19	CASSTSRQVSKLFF
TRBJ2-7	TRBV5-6	CASSLAGVNLYEQYF
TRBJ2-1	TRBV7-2	CASSYGHTSYNEQFF
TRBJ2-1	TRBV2	CASSDIRVAGQGGSYNEQFF
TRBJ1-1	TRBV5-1	CASSSGQGSMNTEAFF
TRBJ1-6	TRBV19	CASGTGGAYNSPLHF
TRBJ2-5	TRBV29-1	CSVEDWGVLETQYF
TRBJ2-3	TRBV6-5	CASSYPPGGGEDTQYF
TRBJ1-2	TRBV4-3	CASSQDTMRGGRGYTF
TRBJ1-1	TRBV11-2	CASSLDRNTEAFF
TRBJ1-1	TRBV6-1	CASRSQGGTEAFF
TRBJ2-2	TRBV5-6	CASTVVHSAGELFF
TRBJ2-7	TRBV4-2	CASSHISYEQYF
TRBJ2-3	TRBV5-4	CASSPDVTLSGRGSDTQYF
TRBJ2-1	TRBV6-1	CASSLREAREQFF
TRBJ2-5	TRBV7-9	CASSPSRQISQETQYF
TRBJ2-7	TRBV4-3	CASSQDLATSGFSKQYF